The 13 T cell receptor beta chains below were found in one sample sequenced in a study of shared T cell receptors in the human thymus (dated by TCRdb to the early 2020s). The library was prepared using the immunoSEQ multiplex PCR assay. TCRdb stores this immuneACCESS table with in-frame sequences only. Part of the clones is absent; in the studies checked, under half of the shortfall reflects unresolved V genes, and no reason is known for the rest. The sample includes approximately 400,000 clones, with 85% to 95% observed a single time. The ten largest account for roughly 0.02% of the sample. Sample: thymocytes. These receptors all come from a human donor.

CDR3 loop: CASRVAGSANEKLFF. CDR3 DNA: TGTGCCAGTAGAGTCGCGGGATCGGCTAATGAAAAACTGTTTTTT. The chain is built from TRBV19 and TRBJ1-4, with D unclear. The germline gives CDR1 LNHDA, CDR2 SQIVND (reference sequence). Trimming took off 6 bases at V and 3 bases at J, with 14 bases between the two ends. The CDR3 has 15 residues.

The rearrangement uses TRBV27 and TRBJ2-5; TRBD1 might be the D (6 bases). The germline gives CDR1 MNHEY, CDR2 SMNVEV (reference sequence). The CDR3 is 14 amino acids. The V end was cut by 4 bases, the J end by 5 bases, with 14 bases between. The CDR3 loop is CASSSGQLLETQYF. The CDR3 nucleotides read TGTGCCAGCAGTTCCGGACAGCTTTTGGAGACCCAGTACTTC.

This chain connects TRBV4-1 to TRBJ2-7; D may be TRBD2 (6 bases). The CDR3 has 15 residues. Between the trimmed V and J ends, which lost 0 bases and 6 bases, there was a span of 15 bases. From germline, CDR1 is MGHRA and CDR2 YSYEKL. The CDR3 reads CASSQDQTSLGEQYF. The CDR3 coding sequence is TGCGCCAGCAGCCAAGATCAAACTAGCCTGGGCGAGCAGTACTTC.

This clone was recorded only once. The CDR3 nucleotides are TGCGCCAGCAGCCACGCCGATGGGGGGGCTGGGGCCAACGTCCTGACTTTC. Protein product: CASSHADGGAGANVLTF. The chain couples TRBV4-3 to TRBJ2-6; 7 positions agree with TRBD2. The junction had 7 bases not matched to a gene; V was cut back by 3 bases and J by 2 bases. In germline, CDR1 is LGHNA, CDR2 YSLEER. There are 17 residues in the CDR3.

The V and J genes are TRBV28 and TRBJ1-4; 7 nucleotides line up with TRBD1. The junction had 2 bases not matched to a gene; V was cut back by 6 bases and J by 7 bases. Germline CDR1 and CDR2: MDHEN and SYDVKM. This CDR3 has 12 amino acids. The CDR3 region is CASRRGLEKLFF. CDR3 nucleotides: TGTGCCAGCAGAAGGGGGCTTGAAAAACTGTTTTTT.

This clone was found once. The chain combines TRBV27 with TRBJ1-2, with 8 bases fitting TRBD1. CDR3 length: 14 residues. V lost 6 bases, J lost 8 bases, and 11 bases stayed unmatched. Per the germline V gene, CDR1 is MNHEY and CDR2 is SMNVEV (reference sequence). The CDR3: CASRGDRWEKGYTF. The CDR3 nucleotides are TGTGCCAGCAGAGGGGACAGGTGGGAGAAGGGCTACACCTTC.

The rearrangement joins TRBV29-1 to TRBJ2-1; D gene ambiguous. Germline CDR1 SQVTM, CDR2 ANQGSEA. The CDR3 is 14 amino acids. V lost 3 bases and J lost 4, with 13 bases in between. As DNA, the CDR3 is TGCAGCGTTGACCCGGAGAGCCCTTACAATGAGCAGTTCTTC. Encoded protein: CSVDPESPYNEQFF.

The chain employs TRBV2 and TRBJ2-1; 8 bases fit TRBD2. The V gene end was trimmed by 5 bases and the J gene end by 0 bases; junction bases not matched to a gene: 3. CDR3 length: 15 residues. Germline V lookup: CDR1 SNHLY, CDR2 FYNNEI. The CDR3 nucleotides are TGTGCCAGCAGTCAAACTAGCGGCTCCTACAATGAGCAGTTCTTC. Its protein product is CASSQTSGSYNEQFF.

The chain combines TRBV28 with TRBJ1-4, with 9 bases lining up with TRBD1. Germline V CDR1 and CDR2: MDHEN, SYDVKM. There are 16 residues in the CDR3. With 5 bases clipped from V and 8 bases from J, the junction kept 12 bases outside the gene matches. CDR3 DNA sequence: TGTGCCAGCAGTACCCACCGGGACAGGGAGGACGAAAAACTGTTTTTT. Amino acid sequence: CASSTHRDREDEKLFF.

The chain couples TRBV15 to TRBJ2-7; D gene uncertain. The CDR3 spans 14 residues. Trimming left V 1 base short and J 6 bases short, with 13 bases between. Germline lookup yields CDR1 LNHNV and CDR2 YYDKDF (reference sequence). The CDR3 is CATSRAVSDFEQYF. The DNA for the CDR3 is TGTGCCACCAGCAGAGCTGTGTCTGATTTCGAGCAGTACTTC.

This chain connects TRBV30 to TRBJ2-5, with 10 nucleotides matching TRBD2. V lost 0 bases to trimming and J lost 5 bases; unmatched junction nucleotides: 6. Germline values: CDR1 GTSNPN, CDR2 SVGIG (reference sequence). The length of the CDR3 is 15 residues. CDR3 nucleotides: TGTGCCTGGAGTGTTCTAGCGGGAGAGATGGAGACCCAGTACTTC. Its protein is CAWSVLAGEMETQYF.

DNA of the CDR3: TGTGCCAGCAATCCCAGGGTTGGCGGGCGTATCTACGAGCAGTACTTC. Translated, it gives CASNPRVGGRIYEQYF. The V gene is TRBV28, the J gene TRBJ2-7; D may correspond to TRBD1 or TRBD2 (5 bases each). The CDR3 has 16 residues. V lost 7 bases, J lost 3 bases, and 22 bases lay in between. Germline V gives CDR1 MDHEN, CDR2 SYDVKM. The full variable domain, in which reference TRBV28 and TRBJ2-7 provide the parts outside the CDR3, is DVKVTQSSRYLVKRTGEKVFLECVQDMDHENMFWYRQDPGLGLRLIYFSYDVKMKEKGDIPEGYSVSREKKERFSLILESASTNQTSMYLCASNPRVGGRIYEQYFGPGTRLTVT.

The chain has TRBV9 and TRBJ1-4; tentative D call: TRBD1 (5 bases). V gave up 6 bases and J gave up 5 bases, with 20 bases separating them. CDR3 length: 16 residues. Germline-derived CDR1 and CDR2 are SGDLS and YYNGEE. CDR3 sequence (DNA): TGTGCCAGCACCTTCATAAGGGACGATGGGAATGAAAAACTGTTTTTT. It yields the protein CASTFIRDDGNEKLFF.